The present T cell receptor (beta chain) was sequenced within a study of identical twins. General study points: Models underestimated out-of-frame TCR alpha sharing in monozygotic twins. Out-of-frame alpha sequences common to twins exhibited an excess of low generation probability.

As for this clonotype: As yet, its antigen is unknown.

Per the germline V gene, CDR1 is MNHEY and CDR2 is SVGEGT. The CDR3 consists of 13 residues. V shed 8 bases, J shed 4 bases, and the junction held 4 bases outside the gene matches. The authors used template switching to add a universal primer site and gave cDNA unique molecular identifiers. TCRdb re-analysed the 5' RACE reads in MiXCR, keeping a single row per CDR3 protein. The data contain 350,000 to 400,000 distinct CDR3 sequences, 7% to 9.5% of them singletons. In every case, the donor was a healthy Caucasian. The chain has TRBV6-2 or TRBV6-3 and TRBJ1-2; 10 nucleotides line up with TRBD1. The clonotype comes from a woman aged 50 to 60 in good health. The source material was naive T cells sorted from blood. This chain's CDR3 is CASRTGGPYGYTF. The CDR3 DNA is TGTGCCAGCCGGACAGGGGGTCCCTATGGCTACACCTTC.